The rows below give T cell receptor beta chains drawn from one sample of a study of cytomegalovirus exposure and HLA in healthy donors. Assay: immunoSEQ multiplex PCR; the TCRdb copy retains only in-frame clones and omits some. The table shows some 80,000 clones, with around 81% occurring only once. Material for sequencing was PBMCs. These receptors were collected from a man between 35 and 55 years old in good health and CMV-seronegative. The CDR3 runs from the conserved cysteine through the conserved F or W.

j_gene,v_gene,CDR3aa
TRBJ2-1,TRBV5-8,CASSFGGRNEQFF
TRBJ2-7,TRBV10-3,CAMGPGTSNYEQYF
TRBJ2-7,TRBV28,CASSKTKTSGRYEQYF
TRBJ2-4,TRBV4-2,CASSPTGVAKNIQYF
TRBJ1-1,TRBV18,CASSPGLGGTTEAFF
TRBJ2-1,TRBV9,CASSPTSGLGCRFF
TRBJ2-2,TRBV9,CASSVEAGGPETGELFF
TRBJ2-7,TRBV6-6,CASTSGQGATYEQYF
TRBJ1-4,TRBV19,CASSIIGEKLFF
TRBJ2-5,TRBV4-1,CASSHDGTEHKETQYF
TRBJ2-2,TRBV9,CASSVSGRGSTGELFF
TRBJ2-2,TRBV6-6,CASSLNTGELFF
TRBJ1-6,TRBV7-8,CASSLLSEGGNSPLHF
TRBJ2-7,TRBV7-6,CASSLSTGTGDEQYF
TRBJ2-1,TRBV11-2,CASSLVKRTSHEQFF
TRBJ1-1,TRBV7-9,CSSSYTTEAFF
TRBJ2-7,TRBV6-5,CASSYSRARYEQYF
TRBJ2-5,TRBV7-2,CASSAQGAGETQYF
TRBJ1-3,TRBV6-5,CASSGDRGAGTIYF
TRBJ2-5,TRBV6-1,CASSEARGGFQETQYF
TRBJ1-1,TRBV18,CASSRGQGRNTEAFF
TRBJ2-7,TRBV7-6,CASSLDQGATYEQYF
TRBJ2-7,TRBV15,CATSQNYEQYF
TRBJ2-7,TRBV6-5,CASSYAGQGRYEQYF